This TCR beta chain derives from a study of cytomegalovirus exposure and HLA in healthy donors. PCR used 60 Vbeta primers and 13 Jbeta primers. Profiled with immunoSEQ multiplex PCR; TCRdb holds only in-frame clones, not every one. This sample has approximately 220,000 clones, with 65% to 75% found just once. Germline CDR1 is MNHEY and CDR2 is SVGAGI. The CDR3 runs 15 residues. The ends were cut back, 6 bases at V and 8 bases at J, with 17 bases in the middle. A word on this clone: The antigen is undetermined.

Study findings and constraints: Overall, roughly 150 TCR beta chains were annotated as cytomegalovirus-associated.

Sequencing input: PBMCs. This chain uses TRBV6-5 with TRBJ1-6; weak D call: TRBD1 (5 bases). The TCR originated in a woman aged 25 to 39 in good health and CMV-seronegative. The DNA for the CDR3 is TGTGCCAGCAGACCCCCGCGGGGGAATTATTCACCCCTCCACTTT. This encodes CASRPPRGNYSPLHF.